This entry features one T cell receptor (beta chain) sequence. Its antigen is unidentified. This record comes from a study of blood T cells in healthy people across ages. General study points: Researchers report that TCR beta diversity correlated strongly with naive T cell percentage.

Samples each had at least 5 micrograms of total RNA extracted. CDR3 length: 12 residues. CDR1 and CDR2 (germline): MGHRA, YSYEKL. V was shortened by 0 bases and J by 11 bases, with 9 bases between the two germline ends. A sample-barcoded 5' primer and a J-beta primer mix were used in a second PCR of roughly 6 to 12 cycles. No fewer than 3 million CDR3-containing paired-end reads came from each sample. TCRdb itself ran the 5' RACE reads through MiXCR, one entry per CDR3 protein. The profile shows about 1.8 million distinct CDR3 sequences, roughly 52% of them singletons. The rearrangement uses TRBV4-1 and TRBJ2-3; D not resolved. Sample: blood. The TCR was taken from a woman aged 40-49 years in good health. The CDR3 sequence: CASSQDGWEQYF. The CDR3 nucleotides are TGCGCCAGCAGCCAAGACGGATGGGAGCAGTATTTT.